What follows are 25 T cell receptor beta chains derived from one specimen sequenced in a study of CD8 T cells in ankylosing spondylitis (dated 2017 in TCRdb). Summary of the overall study and its limitations: A TCR beta motif of about 8 highly homologous amino acid variants appeared characteristic of blood from ankylosing spondylitis patients.

Library preparation employed 5' RACE. Sequencing was performed on an Illumina HiSeq 2500. The raw public data were reprocessed by TCRdb itself: fastp quality trimming at Q25, MiXCR clonotype calling, in-frame beta chains only. Entries are consolidated by CDR3 protein sequence, retaining the most common genes and DNA. Here the sample has roughly 400,000 distinct CDR3 sequences; 20% to 25% occur a single time. The ten largest clonotypes hold approximately 15% of the sample. These receptors are not linked to any known antigen. Sequencing was done on a sample of blood, either unsorted or a sorted T cell fraction (not recorded which). The receptors here all came from a male donor with ankylosing spondylitis.

The rearrangement links TRBV7-6 to TRBJ2-3; D is unresolved. The germline V gene encodes CDR1 SGHVS and CDR2 FNYEAQ. The CDR3 contains 12 residues. Deletions cut 5 bases from V and 6 bases from J, with 9 bases between. The chain's CDR3 is CASSPLYDTQYF. As DNA, the CDR3 is TGTGCCAGCAGCCCCCTCTATGATACGCAGTATTTT.

This clonotype has only a few counts. J is TRBJ2-2 and V is TRBV5-1; D unresolved. This CDR3 has 13 amino acids. Deletions cut 0 bases from V and 8 bases from J, with 8 bases between. CDR1 is SGHRS and CDR2 is YFSETQ in the germline V gene. The CDR3 spells CASSLAPGGELFF. The CDR3 DNA sequence: TGCGCCAGCAGCTTGGCCCCAGGAGGGGAGCTGTTTTTT.

J is TRBJ1-3 and V is TRBV7-2, with unresolved D. The V end was cut by 3 bases, the J end by 0 bases, with 9 bases between. CDR3 length equals 15 residues. Germline V CDR1 and CDR2: SGHTA, FQGNSA. This CDR3 is CASSLGPSSGNTIYF. For the CDR3, the DNA is TGTGCCAGCAGCTTGGGCCCGAGCTCTGGAAACACCATATATTTT. Looking up the rest from reference TRBV7-2 and TRBJ1-3 gives the full variable domain: GAGVSQSPSNKVTEKGKDVELRCDPISGHTALYWYRQSLGQGLEFLIYFQGNSAPDKSGLPSDRFSAERTGGSVSTLTIQRTQQEDSAVYLCASSLGPSSGNTIYFGEGSWLTVV.

This clonotype has a handful of counts. This sequence joins TRBV20-1 and TRBJ1-1; D remains ambiguous. CDR3 length: 14 amino acids. V was clipped by 1 base and J by 3 bases, with 12 bases between them. Germline V gene lookup returns CDR1 DFQATT and CDR2 SNEGSKA (reference sequence). The chain's CDR3 is CSARVIRGHTEAFF. The CDR3 DNA follows: TGCAGTGCTAGAGTCATCCGAGGGCACACTGAAGCTTTCTTT.

This clonotype appeared many times. The rearrangement joins TRBV6-5 to TRBJ1-1, with 8 bases aligning to TRBD1. The V gene end was trimmed by 6 bases and the J gene end by 8 bases; junction bases not matched to a gene: 2. The CDR3 has 11 residues. Germline lookup yields CDR1 MNHEY and CDR2 SVGAGI. This CDR3 reads CASRGQGEAFF. CDR3 DNA: TGTGCCAGCAGAGGACAGGGAGAAGCTTTCTTT.

This clonotype was seen a handful of times. The V call is TRBV28, the J call TRBJ2-1; TRBD2 might be the D (5 bases). The V gene lost 5 bases and the J gene lost 4 bases, with 15 bases spanning the gap. CDR1 is MDHEN, CDR2 SYDVKM, per germline. The CDR3 sequence is 15 residues long. CDR3 amino acids: CASSRPGTIYNEQFF. CDR3 coding DNA: TGTGCCAGCAGTCGACCGGGAACTATTTACAATGAGCAGTTCTTC.

This sequence joins TRBV4-2 and TRBJ2-5; 7 bases are a match to TRBD1. The ends lost 0 bases at V and 2 bases at J; junction bases unmatched: 3. This CDR3 is 15 amino acids long. The V gene's germline CDR1 is LGHNA and CDR2 YNFKEQ. As DNA, the CDR3 is TGTGCCAGCAGCCAAGACAGGGGGATTCAAGAGACCCAGTACTTC. Translating it yields CASSQDRGIQETQYF.

V usage is TRBV18 and J usage is TRBJ2-2; TRBD1 agrees at 9 bases. The CDR3 sequence is 15 residues long. The ends lost 6 bases at V and 5 bases at J; junction bases unmatched: 7. The germline V gene encodes CDR1 KGHSH and CDR2 LQKENI. CDR3 loop: CASSPDRGSTGELFF. CDR3 bases: TGTGCCAGCTCGCCCGACAGGGGGTCGACCGGGGAGCTGTTTTTT.

V gene TRBV3-1 combines with J gene TRBJ2-1, with TRBD2 matching over 8 bases. Germline V gene sequence: CDR1 LGHDT, CDR2 YNNKEL (reference sequence). The CDR3 runs 15 residues. V shed 1 base, J shed 9 bases, and the junction held 8 bases outside the gene matches. CDR3 bases: TGTGCCAGCAGCCAAGTTCGAGCGGGAGTTAGTGAGCAGTTCTTC. Its protein product is CASSQVRAGVSEQFF.

The chain employs TRBV7-9 and TRBJ1-6, with D maybe TRBD1 (5 bases). CDR1 and CDR2 (germline): SEHNR, FQNEAQ (reference sequence). The CDR3 runs 14 residues. The V end was cut by 8 bases, the J end by 0 bases, with 8 bases between. This CDR3 reads CASAGSSYNSPLHF. The CDR3 DNA follows: TGTGCCAGCGCAGGGAGCTCCTATAATTCACCCCTCCACTTT.

The chain couples TRBV6-5 to TRBJ2-1; 8 bases fit TRBD1. Germline loops: CDR1 MNHEY, CDR2 SVGAGI. V was pared by 4 bases and J by 6 bases, with 11 bases of the junction left unmatched. CDR3 length equals 16 residues. CDR3 loop: CASSSNPRTGGNEQFF. Here the CDR3 DNA reads TGTGCCAGCAGTTCCAACCCTAGAACAGGGGGCAATGAGCAGTTCTTC.

The CDR3 region is CASSYPGGNTEAFF. The CDR3 nucleotides are TGTGCCAGCAGTTACCCGGGGGGGAACACTGAAGCTTTCTTT. This chain links TRBV6-5 with TRBJ1-1; D perhaps matches TRBD1 (5 bases). V lost 2 bases, J lost 1 base, and 8 bases lay in between. This CDR3 comprises 14 residues. Germline CDR1 reads MNHEY; CDR2 reads SVGAGI.

The chain carries TRBV28 and TRBJ1-5; D is undetermined. Germline V gives CDR1 MDHEN, CDR2 SYDVKM. This CDR3 is 13 amino acids long. V shed 6 bases and J shed 4 bases, with 10 bases lying between them. The CDR3 DNA follows: TGTGCCAGCAGAGAAAGGAGAAATCAGCCCCAGCATTTT. Its translation is CASRERRNQPQHF.

The chain links TRBV25-1 to TRBJ2-7; D possibly corresponds to TRBD2 (6 bases). The CDR3 is 14 amino acids. The V end lost 3 bases, the J end lost 5 bases, and 14 bases lay between the germline ends. Germline CDR1 reads MGHDK; CDR2 reads SYGVNS. For the CDR3, the DNA is TGTGCCAGCAGTGACGCGACTAGTCTCCACGAGCAGTACTTC. This translates into CASSDATSLHEQYF.

The chain carries TRBV11-2 and TRBJ2-5; D gene uncertain. The germline gives CDR1 SGHAT, CDR2 FQNNGV. CDR3 length equals 21 residues. Trimming took off 3 bases at V and 2 bases at J, with 31 bases between the two ends. The CDR3: CASSFPPYSATSGAVQETQYF. CDR3 bases: TGTGCCAGCAGCTTCCCCCCGTACAGCGCAACGTCGGGCGCGGTTCAAGAGACCCAGTACTTC. Looking up the rest from reference TRBV11-2 and TRBJ2-5 gives the full variable domain: EAGVAQSPRYKIIEKRQSVAFWCNPISGHATLYWYQQILGQGPKLLIQFQNNGVVDDSQLPKDRFSAERLKGVDSTLKIQPAKLEDSAVYLCASSFPPYSATSGAVQETQYFGPGTRLLVL.

This clonotype was found a few times. The rearrangement links TRBV7-9 to TRBJ2-3; no clear D. V was cut by 8 bases and J by 0 bases, with 12 bases left in between. Germline values: CDR1 SEHNR, CDR2 FQNEAQ (reference sequence). The CDR3 extends over 14 amino acids. CDR3 protein: CASLSSVSTDTQYF. In nucleotides, the CDR3 is TGTGCCAGCCTGAGCAGCGTAAGCACAGATACGCAGTATTTT.

This clonotype has a handful of counts. V is TRBV18 and J is TRBJ2-5; D is perhaps TRBD1 or TRBD2 (5 bases each). This CDR3 has 14 residues. Trimming removed 1 base at V and 5 bases at J, with 11 bases between. CDR1 is KGHSH and CDR2 is LQKENI in the germline V gene. The CDR3 sequence is CASSPQAGSETQYF. CDR3 in DNA: TGTGCCAGCTCACCACAGGCAGGGAGTGAGACCCAGTACTTC.

The chain links TRBV20-1 to TRBJ2-7, with D unclear. This CDR3 has 14 residues. Trimming removed 5 bases at V and 2 bases at J, with 16 bases between. Germline assignment: CDR1 DFQATT and CDR2 SNEGSKA (reference sequence). This chain's CDR3 is CSAGSGLVAYEQYF. The CDR3 bases are TGCAGTGCTGGCAGTGGGCTAGTCGCCTACGAGCAGTACTTC.

The chain combines TRBV6-2 or TRBV6-3 with TRBJ2-3; 8 bases fit TRBD1. The CDR3 is made up of 15 amino acids. The junction had 9 bases not matched to a gene; V was cut back by 6 bases and J by 4 bases. In germline, CDR1 is MNHEY, CDR2 SVGEGT. The CDR3 bases are TGTGCCAGCAGCCCCGGGACAGGAGCCTCAGATACGCAGTATTTT. It codes for CASSPGTGASDTQYF.

The chain is built from TRBV9 and TRBJ2-3; TRBD2 is a possible D gene (6 bases). Trimming pared 0 bases from V and 0 bases from J, leaving 8 bases between. CDR1 and CDR2 from the germline V gene are SGDLS and YYNGEE. The CDR3 loop spans 15 amino acids. CDR3 coding DNA: TGTGCCAGCAGCGTAGCGGGAGAGAGCACAGATACGCAGTATTTT. This codes for CASSVAGESTDTQYF. The variable domain in full, completed from reference TRBV9 and TRBJ2-3, reads DSGVTQTPKHLITATGQRVTLRCSPRSGDLSVYWYQQSLDQGLQFLIQYYNGEERAKGNILERFSAQQFPDLHSELNLSSLELGDSALYFCASSVAGESTDTQYFGPGTRLTVL.

The chain recombines TRBV6-5 with TRBJ2-1; the D gene is possibly TRBD1 (6 bases). The V end lost 2 bases, the J end lost 7 bases, and 9 bases lay between the germline ends. The V gene's germline CDR1 is MNHEY and CDR2 SVGAGI. The CDR3 contains 13 residues. CDR3 DNA sequence: TGTGCCAGCAGTTACGTAGGGACAAATGAGCAGTTCTTC. It yields the protein CASSYVGTNEQFF.

The sample holds one count of this clonotype. J is TRBJ2-3 and V is TRBV11-2, with D possibly matching TRBD2 (6 bases). Germline V lookup: CDR1 SGHAT, CDR2 FQNNGV. V was pared by 5 bases and J by 0 bases, with 24 bases between. The CDR3 is 19 residues long. CDR3 amino acids: CASSLLRGTHPTSTDTQYF. In DNA, the CDR3 is TGTGCCAGCAGCCTATTGCGAGGGACTCATCCAACTAGCACAGATACGCAGTATTTT.

The chain is built from TRBV6-1 and TRBJ1-4; maybe TRBD1 (5 bases). Germline V gene sequence: CDR1 MNHNS, CDR2 SASEGT. The CDR3 length is 13 residues. V lost 7 bases, J lost 5 bases, and 11 bases lay in between. The CDR3 nucleotides are TGTGCCAGCAATCGAAGGGGAAATGAAAAACTGTTTTTT. It is translated as CASNRRGNEKLFF.

This clonotype has ten or more counts. V is TRBV6-1 and J is TRBJ2-2, with 7 bases that match TRBD1. Germline loops: CDR1 MNHNS, CDR2 SASEGT. V was pared by 11 bases and J by 6 bases, with 9 bases of the junction left unmatched. This CDR3 has 13 residues. Here the CDR3 reads CAVGTEKAGELFF. Written as DNA, the CDR3 is TGTGCCGTAGGGACAGAAAAGGCCGGGGAGCTGTTTTTT.

In this sample, this clonotype turned up a few times. A junction boundary mismatches the germline segment, possibly from a read error. J is TRBJ2-1 and V is TRBV30, with D possibly TRBD2 on 6 matching bases. CDR1 GTSNPN and CDR2 SVGIG come from the germline V gene (reference sequence). CDR3 size: 11 residues. The CDR3 nucleotides are TGTGCCTGGAGTGTAGGAGGGCACCTAGTCTTC. Its translation is CAWSVGGHLVF.